This TCR beta chain emerged from a study of T cells after yellow fever vaccination. Study in general: The authors prepared low-cell-number fractions using SMART-Seq v4 Ultra Low Input. Broader study findings: After the booster, over 95% of CD4 and 88% of CD8 primary-response clones were re-detected. Peaking faster, on day 5 versus 15, the secondary response was nonetheless weaker. Few clonotypes appeared in both CD4 and CD8 compartments.

V lost 6 bases and J lost 3; bases outside the gene matches: 8. This CDR3 has 15 amino acids. TCRdb used MiXCR to reprocess the 5' RACE reads, holding one entry per CDR3 protein. The table lists some 350,000 distinct CDR3 sequences, around 10% of them singletons. About this clonotype itself: Its matching antigen is unknown.

Material: PBMCs, obtained on the day of the first yellow fever vaccination. The chain is built from TRBV12-3 or TRBV12-4 and TRBJ2-3, with 8 positions matching TRBD2. The clonotype was recovered from a man aged 18 to 30 who received the YFV17D yellow fever vaccine. CDR3 coding DNA: TGTGCCAGCAGCAGACGGGGGGGGTATACAGATACGCAGTATTTT. This gives the protein CASSRRGGYTDTQYF.